A selection of T cell receptor beta chains follows, all from one sample in a study of T cells in Graves' hyperthyroidism and ophthalmopathy. TCRdb reprocessed the multiplex PCR reads with MiXCR, giving one entry per CDR3 protein. The repertoire includes 650,000 to 850,000 distinct CDR3 sequences, 15% to 20% of them detected once, and roughly 17% sits in the top ten. Specimen: blood. The source of these receptors is a woman aged 45-60 years with Graves' hyperthyroidism that later progressed to Graves' ophthalmopathy. Both conserved end residues are part of each CDR3. Fields, in order: V gene, J gene, D gene, clone size, CDR3 DNA, CDR3 protein. A D gene is named only where the DNA matches it firmly. Size tells how often a clone was seen (once, few, many) or the class of an expanded clone, and some rows leave it out.

>TRBV20-1|TRBJ1-6|-|many
TGCAGTGCTGAAAAAAGGACTGATTATAATTCACCCCTCCACTTT
CSAEKRTDYNSPLHF
>TRBV30|TRBJ1-2|TRBD1|many
TGTGCCTGGCCCGATCCGGGACAGGGGGCGGCTGGCTACACCTTC
CAWPDPGQGAAGYTF
>TRBV30|TRBJ2-1|TRBD2|many
TGTGCCTGGAGTGTACATCAGGGTGTAGCGGGCTACAATGAGCAGTTCTTC
CAWSVHQGVAGYNEQFF
>TRBV20-1|TRBJ1-5|-|-
TGCAGTGCTCGGGACACCTTTAGCAATCAGCCCCAGCATTTT
CSARDTFSNQPQHF
>TRBV11-2|TRBJ2-2|-|many
TGTGCCAGCAGCTTTGGCAGAGAGGGGGAGCTGTTTTTT
CASSFGREGELFF
>TRBV10-2|TRBJ2-3|-|few
TGCGCCAGCCGCATGATACTAGAGGGCACAGATACGCAGTATTTT
CASRMILEGTDTQYF
>TRBV7-9|TRBJ2-1|-|few
TGTGCCAGCAGCTTAGCGGGCACAGTCTCCTACAATGAGCAGTTCTTC
CASSLAGTVSYNEQFF
>TRBV5-1|TRBJ1-1|-|many
TGCGCCAGCAGCTTGGTCCTCGAGAACACTGAAGCTTTCTTT
CASSLVLENTEAFF
>TRBV12-3/TRBV12-4|TRBJ1-4|TRBD1|-
TGTGCCAGCAGTTCAACACCGGGACAGACTGGTGAAAAACTGTTTTTT
CASSSTPGQTGEKLFF
>TRBV20-1|TRBJ2-1|-|many
TGCAGTGCTAGAGATCTGGCCACACAGGGTAGATACAATGAGCAGTTCTTC
CSARDLATQGRYNEQFF
>TRBV7-8|TRBJ2-7|-|-
TGTGCCAGCAGCTTAGATCCGTTCGGGGTGGACGAGCAGTACTTC
CASSLDPFGVDEQYF
>TRBV3-1|TRBJ2-3|-|-
TGTGCCAGCAGCCCAGGGAGTACGCAGTATTTT
CASSPGSTQYF
>TRBV5-1|TRBJ2-5|TRBD1|many
TGCGCCAGCAGCAGATCGTCAGGGGGCGCAGAGACCCAGTACTTC
CASSRSSGGAETQYF
>TRBV20-1|TRBJ1-4|-|few
TGCAGTGCTAGTGGCTTCGGTAATGAAAAACTGTTTTTT
CSASGFGNEKLFF
>TRBV5-6|TRBJ2-5|-|many
TGTGCCAGCAGCTTGGAGGGTGGGCAAGAGACCCAGTACTTC
CASSLEGGQETQYF
>TRBV11-2|TRBJ1-1|-|many
TGTGCCAGCAGCTTATTCCCGGGGGCAGTGAACACTGAAGCTTTCTTT
CASSLFPGAVNTEAFF
>TRBV19|TRBJ1-4|-|few
TGTGCCACCAGCCGGGTTAATGAAAAACTGTTTTTT
CATSRVNEKLFF
>TRBV9|TRBJ1-3|-|-
TGTGCCAGCAGCGAGACGACAGTCCTCTCTGGAAACACCATATATTTT
CASSETTVLSGNTIYF
>TRBV6-6|TRBJ2-3|TRBD2|few
TGTGCCAGCAGTTACTACTTTAGAGCGGGGGCCCTCACAGATACGCAGTATTTT
CASSYYFRAGALTDTQYF
>TRBV7-9|TRBJ2-4|-|-
TGTGCCAGCAGCTTGGGAACCCCAGCCAAAAAGATTCAGTACTTC
CASSLGTPAKKIQYF
>TRBV3-1|TRBJ2-6|-|few
TGTGCCAGCAGCCCCCCGCACTCTGGGGCCAACGTCCTGACTTTC
CASSPPHSGANVLTF
>TRBV7-2|TRBJ1-1|-|many
TGTGCCAGCAGTTTGAGGCTGGGGGCTAAAACTGAAGCTTTCTTT
CASSLRLGAKTEAFF
>TRBV9|TRBJ2-3|TRBD2|-
TGTGCCAGCAATGCACTAGCGGGTATAGATACGCAGTATTTT
CASNALAGIDTQYF